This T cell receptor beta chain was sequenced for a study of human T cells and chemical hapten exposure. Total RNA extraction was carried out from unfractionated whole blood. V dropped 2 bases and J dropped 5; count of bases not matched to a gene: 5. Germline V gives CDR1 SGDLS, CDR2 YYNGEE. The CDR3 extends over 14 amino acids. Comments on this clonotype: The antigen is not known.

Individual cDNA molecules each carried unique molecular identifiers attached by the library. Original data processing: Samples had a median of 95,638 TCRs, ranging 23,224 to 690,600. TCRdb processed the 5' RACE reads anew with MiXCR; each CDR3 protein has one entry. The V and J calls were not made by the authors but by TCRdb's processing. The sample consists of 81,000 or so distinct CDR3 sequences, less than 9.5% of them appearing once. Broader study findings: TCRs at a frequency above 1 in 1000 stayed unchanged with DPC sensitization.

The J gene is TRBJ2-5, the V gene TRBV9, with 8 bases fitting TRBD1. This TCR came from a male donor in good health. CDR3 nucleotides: TGTGCCAGCAGCGTGGGGGACAGGCGGGAGACCCAGTACTTC. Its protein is CASSVGDRRETQYF.